This TCR beta chain stems from a study of T-cell reconstitution after alpha-beta-depleted transplantation in children. The study's findings and limits: There were some patients whose high TCRbeta diversity at day 60 came from surviving recipient T cells and thymic progenitors. T-cell counts and diversity at one year following transplant were attributed mainly to newly produced T cells. Reportedly, roughly two months post-transplant, alpha-beta T cells arose from several hundred expanded graft clones.

The CDR3 length is 20 residues. The J segment lost 1 base and the V segment lost 3 bases, leaving 16 bases of the junction unmatched. The germline CDR1 and CDR2 sequences are MNHEY and SMNVEV (reference sequence). The TCRbeta library was prepared with unique molecular identifiers. TCRdb re-called the PCR reads with MiXCR, one entry per CDR3 protein. This sample carries roughly 420,000 distinct CDR3 sequences, 16% of them seen once, and the ten largest clones take approximately 28%. For this clonotype: Its antigen remains unidentified.

This TCR derives from a boy less than two years old who had a stem cell transplant for Wiskott-Aldrich syndrome, so the T cells may come from the graft donor. This chain links TRBV27 with TRBJ2-2; 8 bases are shared with TRBD1. Sequenced here: PBMCs, mostly from graft donor cells, sampled 360 days after TCRalphabeta/CD19-depleted stem cell transplant. DNA for the CDR3: TGTGCCAGCAGTTTCCTCACTCATTTAGGACAGGGTTGGAACACCGGGGAGCTGTTTTTT. Translating gives CASSFLTHLGQGWNTGELFF.